This T cell receptor beta chain appears in the sequencing data of a study of blood T cells in healthy people across ages. The second PCR ran roughly 7 to 12 cycles with a sample-barcoded 5' primer and J-beta primers. Via MiXCR, TCRdb re-called the 5' RACE reads, giving one row per CDR3 protein. The sample records about 1.4 million distinct CDR3 sequences, approximately 60% being singletons. The CDR3 consists of 14 residues. Germline CDR1 and CDR2: SSHAT and FNYEAQ (reference sequence). Comments on this clonotype: Germline is not matched at one junction end, which may reflect a read error.

The genes are TRBV7-7 and TRBJ2-5; 11 bases align to TRBD2. Sequences were obtained from blood. This clonotype originated in a man younger than 30 in good health. Here the CDR3 reads CASSLASGGHEQYF. For the CDR3, the DNA is TGTGCTAGCAGCCTTGCTAGCGGGGGGCATGAGCAGTACTTC.